A selection of T cell receptor beta chains follows, all from one sample in a study of T cell responses to AZD1222 COVID-19 vaccine. The protocol was immunoSEQ multiplex PCR, while the TCRdb copy is restricted to in-frame clones and leaves out a portion. The sample has 120,000 to 150,000 clones; approximately 90% are singletons. Sequences were derived from peripheral blood, sampled on day 0 of AZD1222 vaccination. The receptors come from an adult in good health. Each CDR3 is given with its conserved first and last residue. D genes are given only for firm matches. For some rows the clone size is stated as once, few or many, or as a class when expanded; others skip it.

>.|TRBV5-8|TRBD2|TRBJ2-5
CASSFPGIVGREETQYF
TGTGCCAGCAGCTTTCCGGGGATCGTGGGGCGGGAGGAGACCCAGTACTTC
>.|TRBV7-2|.|TRBJ1-4
CASNPGGVSEKLFF
TGTGCCAGCAACCCCGGGGGGGTGAGTGAAAAACTGTTTTTT
>.|TRBV7-9|TRBD1|TRBJ1-2
CASSLPGTENYGYTF
TGTGCCAGCAGCTTACCCGGGACAGAAAACTATGGCTACACCTTC
>.|TRBV28|TRBD1|TRBJ1-2
CASSRDRGNYGYTF
TGTGCCAGCAGCCGAGACAGGGGCAACTATGGCTACACCTTC
>.|TRBV5-1|.|TRBJ2-1
CASSTGPPDNEQFF
TGCGCCAGCAGCACCGGGCCTCCTGACAATGAGCAGTTCTTC
>.|TRBV19|TRBD1|TRBJ1-1
CASSHTGQGPEAFF
TGTGCCAGTAGTCATACCGGACAGGGCCCTGAAGCTTTCTTT
>.|TRBV21-1|.|TRBJ2-7
CASSFRCLAGAYYEQYF
TGTGCCAGCAGCTTCCGATGTCTAGCGGGAGCCTACTACGAGCAGTACTTC
>.|TRBV6-2/TRBV6-3|.|TRBJ1-2
CASSYKIPVGYTF
TGTGCCAGCAGTTACAAGATCCCAGTTGGCTACACCTTC
>.|TRBV2|.|TRBJ2-1
CASSKGITQYYNEQFF
TGTGCCAGCAGTAAAGGGATAACCCAATATTACAATGAGCAGTTCTTC
>.|TRBV6-2/TRBV6-3|.|TRBJ2-3
CASSYGDLGAQYF
TGTGCCAGCAGTTATGGCGACCTAGGGGCGCAGTATTTT
>.|TRBV10-3|TRBD1|TRBJ2-7
CAIAGTGFYEQYF
TGTGCCATTGCCGGGACAGGGTTCTACGAGCAGTACTTC
>.|TRBV7-2|.|TRBJ2-1
CASSLIWNNEQFF
TGTGCCAGCAGCTTAATTTGGAACAATGAGCAGTTCTTC
>.|TRBV19|TRBD1|TRBJ1-5
CASSINGQGDQPQHF
TGTGCCAGTAGTATAAATGGACAGGGCGATCAGCCCCAGCATTTT
>.|TRBV6-5|.|TRBJ2-7
CASSYVGRESGEQYF
TGTGCCAGCAGTTACGTCGGCAGGGAGTCCGGGGAGCAGTACTTC
>.|TRBV6-5|.|TRBJ2-4
CASSRNRVGNIQYF
TGTGCCAGCAGCCGAAACAGGGTCGGAAACATTCAGTACTTC
>.|TRBV5-1|.|TRBJ1-6
CASSWIPLGLSSYNSPLHF
TGCGCCAGCAGCTGGATCCCCCTGGGGCTGAGCTCCTATAATTCACCCCTCCACTTT
>once|TRBV11-2|TRBD2|TRBJ2-1
CASSQGSGRAHEQFF
TGTGCCAGCAGCCAAGGGAGCGGGAGGGCCCATGAGCAGTTCTTC
>.|TRBV2|TRBD1|TRBJ1-2
CASRREGADGYTF
TGTGCCAGCAGGAGGGAGGGGGCGGATGGCTACACCTTC
>.|TRBV4-3|.|TRBJ1-1
CASSQDQGAEAFF
TGCGCCAGCAGCCAAGATCAAGGGGCAGAAGCTTTCTTT
>.|TRBV14|.|TRBJ2-3
CASSSWIGTDTQYF
TGTGCCAGCAGCTCGTGGATCGGCACAGATACGCAGTATTTT
>.|TRBV7-2|.|TRBJ2-1
CASSSRETAYNEQFF
TGTGCCAGCAGCAGCAGGGAGACCGCCTACAATGAGCAGTTCTTC
>.|TRBV18|.|TRBJ2-5
CASSPLGTETQYF
TGTGCCAGCTCACCGCTGGGTACAGAGACCCAGTACTTC
>.|TRBV11-3|.|TRBJ2-2
CASSLSNTGELFF
TGTGCCAGCAGCCTATCGAACACCGGGGAGCTGTTTTTT
>.|TRBV24-1|.|TRBJ2-7
CATSEAGAYEQYF
TGTGCCACCAGTGAGGCAGGGGCGTACGAGCAGTACTTC